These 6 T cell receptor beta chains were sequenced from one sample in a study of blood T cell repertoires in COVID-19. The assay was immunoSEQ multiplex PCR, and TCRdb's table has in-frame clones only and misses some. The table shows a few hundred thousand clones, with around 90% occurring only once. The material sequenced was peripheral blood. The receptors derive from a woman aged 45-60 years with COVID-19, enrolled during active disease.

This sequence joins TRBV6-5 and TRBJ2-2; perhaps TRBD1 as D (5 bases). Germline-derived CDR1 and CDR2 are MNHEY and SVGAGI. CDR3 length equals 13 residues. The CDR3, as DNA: TGTACCTACCACGGGCAGGGCACCGGGGAGCTGTTTTTT. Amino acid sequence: CTYHGQGTGELFF.

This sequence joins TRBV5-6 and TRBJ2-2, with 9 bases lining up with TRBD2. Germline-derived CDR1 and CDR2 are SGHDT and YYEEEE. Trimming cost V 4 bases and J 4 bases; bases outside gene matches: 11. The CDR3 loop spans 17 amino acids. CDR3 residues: CASSLTKAGGPTGELFF. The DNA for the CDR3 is TGTGCCAGCAGCCTAACTAAAGCGGGAGGACCCACCGGGGAGCTGTTTTTT.

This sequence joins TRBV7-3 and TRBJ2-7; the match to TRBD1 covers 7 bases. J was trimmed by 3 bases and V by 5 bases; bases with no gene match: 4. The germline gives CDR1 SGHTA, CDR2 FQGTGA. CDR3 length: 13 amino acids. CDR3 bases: TGTGCCAGCAGCCGGGGACAGTTCTACGAGCAGTACTTC. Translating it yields CASSRGQFYEQYF.

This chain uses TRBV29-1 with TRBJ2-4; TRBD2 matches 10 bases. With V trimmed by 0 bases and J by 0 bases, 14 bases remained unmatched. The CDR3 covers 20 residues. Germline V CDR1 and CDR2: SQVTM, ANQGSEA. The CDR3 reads CSVEEHEREGLVLAKNIQYF. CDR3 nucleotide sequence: TGCAGCGTTGAAGAACACGAGCGGGAGGGCCTCGTGTTAGCCAAAAACATTCAGTACTTC.

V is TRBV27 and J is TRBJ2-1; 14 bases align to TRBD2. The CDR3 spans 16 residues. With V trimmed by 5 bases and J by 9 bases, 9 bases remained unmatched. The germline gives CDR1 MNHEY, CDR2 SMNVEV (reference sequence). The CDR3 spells CASSRRLAGGVSEQFF. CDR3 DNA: TGTGCCAGCAGTCGCCGACTAGCGGGAGGGGTCAGTGAGCAGTTCTTC.

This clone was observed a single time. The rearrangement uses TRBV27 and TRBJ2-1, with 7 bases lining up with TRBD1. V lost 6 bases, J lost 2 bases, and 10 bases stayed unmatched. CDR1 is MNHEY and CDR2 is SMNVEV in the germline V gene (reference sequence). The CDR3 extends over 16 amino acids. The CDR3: CASRRRDSRTYNEQFF. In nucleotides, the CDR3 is TGTGCCAGCAGGCGAAGGGACAGTCGAACCTACAATGAGCAGTTCTTC.